A selection of T cell receptor beta chains follows, all from one sample in a study of PD-1 blockade in classical Hodgkin lymphoma. Sequenced by immunoSEQ multiplex PCR; TCRdb stores in-frame clones only, minus some. The table records fewer than 90,000 clones, around 90% of them present only once. Sample: peripheral blood mononuclear cells (PBMCs), taken at baseline. The receptors were gathered from a human donor with classical Hodgkin lymphoma. The CDR3 runs from the conserved cysteine through the conserved F or W.

j_call,cdr3_length,v_call,cdr3_aa
TRBJ1-4,15,TRBV6-5,CASRTDGATNEKLFF
TRBJ2-7,15,TRBV29-1,CSVVDAGLGTYEQYF
TRBJ1-4,17,TRBV18,CASSPRGHIATNEKLFF
TRBJ2-1,17,TRBV2,CATQGGMTGAVWNEQFF
TRBJ2-5,15,TRBV6-6,CASSYLDGAQETQYF
TRBJ2-2,14,TRBV6-5,CASRASGSTGELFF
TRBJ2-3,15,TRBV11-3,CASSLNRGRGDTQYF
TRBJ2-1,11,TRBV5-4,CASSFLEEQFF
TRBJ2-7,16,TRBV28,CASSFTGTSGSYEQYF
TRBJ2-7,13,TRBV7-8,CASSLGRSYEQYF
TRBJ1-4,15,TRBV7-8,CASSKESGSGAKLFF